Given below is one TCR beta chain in context. These data originate in a study of blood T cell repertoires in COVID-19. Study in general: COVID-19 samples from acute and convalescent phases originated in the United States, Italy and Spain.

In the study's own analysis: Using reference gene primer amplification, nucleated cell counts were estimated. Sequencing was performed with immunoSEQ multiplex PCR; in TCRdb, only in-frame clones are kept and a portion is missing. V and J calls and clone size are as listed in that table; D and trimming were resolved from the DNA. This table has about 190,000 clones, 80% to 90% appearing once. This CDR3 spans 16 amino acids. Germline loops: CDR1 SGHAT, CDR2 FQNNGV. Trimming stripped 2 bases from V and 0 bases from J, with 14 bases between. The V gene is TRBV11-2, the J gene TRBJ2-7; weak D call: TRBD2 (6 bases). The specimen sequenced was peripheral blood. This receptor was taken from a woman aged 70-85 years with active or convalescent COVID-19. CDR3 protein: CASSLSGGTLSYEQYF. The CDR3 region has the DNA TGTGCCAGCAGCTTATCGGGCGGGACCCTCTCCTACGAGCAGTACTTC.